The 23 T cell receptor beta chains below all came from one sample that was sequenced in a study of shared clonotypes between healthy human individuals. Sequencing was performed with immunoSEQ multiplex PCR; in TCRdb, only in-frame clones are kept and a portion is missing. The sample comprises millions of clones, 95% of which are singletons, and about 0.13% rests with the top ten. Sequenced input: naive CD4+ T cells sorted from blood. Documented subset: CD45RA+ positively selected. These receptors were collected from a man aged 18 to 35 in good health.

The gene calls are TRBV5-1 and TRBJ2-7; 11 bases fit TRBD1. V gave up 0 bases and J gave up 6 bases; unmatched junction bases: 5. The CDR3 sequence is 15 residues long. CDR1 and CDR2 (germline): SGHRS, YFSETQ. The CDR3 DNA sequence: TGCGCCAGCAGCTTGGGAGGACAGGGGGCTTCCGAGCAGTACTTC. This encodes CASSLGGQGASEQYF.

The V and J genes are TRBV18 and TRBJ1-2; 7 bases map to TRBD1. This CDR3 region has 15 residues. With V trimmed by 8 bases and J by 4 bases, 13 bases remained unmatched. Germline V gene sequence: CDR1 KGHSH, CDR2 LQKENI. Here the CDR3 reads CASLPGTATSYGYTF. In DNA, the CDR3 is TGTGCCAGCCTACCCGGGACAGCGACGTCCTATGGCTACACCTTC.

The CDR3 DNA reads as TGCGCCAGCAAACAGGGGCTGAACACTGAAGCTTTCTTT. Protein product: CASKQGLNTEAFF. This chain connects TRBV5-1 to TRBJ1-1; 7 nucleotides match TRBD1. Germline V gives CDR1 SGHRS, CDR2 YFSETQ. After removal of 6 bases from V and 0 bases from J, the junction contained 2 bases not matched to a gene. The CDR3 length is 13 residues.

V gene TRBV18 combines with J gene TRBJ1-2; the match to TRBD1 covers 7 bases. CDR1 and CDR2 from the germline V gene are KGHSH and LQKENI. V lost 0 bases to trimming and J lost 6 bases; unmatched junction nucleotides: 7. The CDR3 covers 15 residues. The CDR3 reads CASSPPFQGGNGYTF. The CDR3 bases are TGTGCCAGCTCACCACCGTTCCAGGGGGGAAATGGCTACACCTTC.

CDR3 nucleotides: TGCGCCAGCAGCCAAGTCGCCGTGGGATGGGAGGGCCCCTACGAGCAGTACTTC. Translated, it gives CASSQVAVGWEGPYEQYF. The chain is built from TRBV4-3 and TRBJ2-7; 7 bases fit TRBD2. The CDR3 length is 18 residues. CDR1 and CDR2 from the germline V gene are LGHNA and YSLEER. V trimming: 1 base; J trimming: 2 bases; junction bases outside the gene matches: 14.

V is TRBV4-1 and J is TRBJ2-5, with 12 bases that match TRBD2. The CDR3 length is 16 residues. Germline loops: CDR1 MGHRA, CDR2 YSYEKL. Trimming took 6 bases from V and 5 from J; bases not matched to a gene: 10. The CDR3 nucleotides read TGCGCCAGCAGTCGTCTAGCGGGAGGGCGAAGGGAGACCCAGTACTTC. Translated, it gives CASSRLAGGRRETQYF.

The J gene is TRBJ2-5, the V gene TRBV7-8, with TRBD1 identical over 7 bases. The CDR3 runs 14 residues. The junction had 1 base not matched to a gene; V was cut back by 1 base and J by 2 bases. CDR1 is SGHVS, CDR2 FQNEAQ, per germline. CDR3 in DNA: TGTGCCAGCAGCTTAGGGGACAGACAAGAGACCCAGTACTTC. It codes for CASSLGDRQETQYF.

V gene TRBV2 combines with J gene TRBJ1-2; D is perhaps TRBD1 (5 bases). Germline CDR1 and CDR2: SNHLY and FYNNEI. V lost 4 bases, J lost 4 bases, and 10 bases lay in between. The CDR3 extends over 13 amino acids. The CDR3 DNA follows: TGTGCCAGCAGTGCCACAGGAAGCTATGGCTACACCTTC. Its protein product is CASSATGSYGYTF.

V and J are TRBV9 and TRBJ1-2; possibly TRBD1 for D (5 bases). The CDR3 has 14 residues. Germline assignment: CDR1 SGDLS and CDR2 YYNGEE. V was shortened by 6 bases and J by 0 bases, with 12 bases between the two germline ends. CDR3 amino acids: CASTIGGANYGYTF. The CDR3 DNA sequence: TGTGCCAGCACGATAGGAGGGGCTAACTATGGCTACACCTTC.

This chain joins TRBV30 and TRBJ1-2, with D possibly matching TRBD1 (6 bases). Between the trimmed V and J ends, which lost 3 bases and 0 bases, there was a span of 11 bases. Germline-derived CDR1 and CDR2 are GTSNPN and SVGIG (reference sequence). The CDR3 runs 14 residues. CDR3 DNA sequence: TGTGCCTGGAGATGGACAGCAGCTAACTATGGCTACACCTTC. This codes for CAWRWTAANYGYTF. The whole variable domain, filled in from reference TRBV30 and TRBJ1-2, reads SQTIHQWPATLVQPVGSPLSLECTVEGTSNPNLYWYRQAAGRGLQLLFYSVGIGQISSEVPQNLSASRPQDRQFILSSKKLLLSDSGFYLCAWRWTAANYGYTFGSGTRLTVV.

The chain has TRBV6-1 and TRBJ1-1, with a weak D call TRBD1 (5 bases). CDR1 and CDR2 from the germline V gene are MNHNS and SASEGT. The CDR3 is 13 residues long. The ends were cut back, 3 bases at V and 4 bases at J, with 9 bases in the middle. CDR3 bases: TGTGCCAGCAGTGAGGAGGGGATCACTGAAGCTTTCTTT. Amino acids: CASSEEGITEAFF.

This chain connects TRBV4-1 to TRBJ1-4; D call uncertain. Looked up from germline, CDR1 is MGHRA and CDR2 is YSYEKL. V was clipped by 4 bases and J by 8 bases, with 14 bases between them. The CDR3 loop spans 14 amino acids. In nucleotides, the CDR3 is TGCGCCAGCAGCCCCGCGGGGAGGACGGAAAAACTGTTTTTT. This gives the protein CASSPAGRTEKLFF.

This chain uses TRBV4-1 with TRBJ2-3, with unresolved D. Trimming removed 4 bases at V and 13 bases at J, with 18 bases between. Germline V gene data show CDR1 as MGHRA and CDR2 as YSYEKL. The CDR3 length is 13 residues. The chain's CDR3 is CASSPPSPGPKYF. DNA of the CDR3: TGCGCCAGCAGCCCCCCCTCGCCAGGTCCGAAGTATTTT.

The genes are TRBV9 and TRBJ1-2, with 7 positions matching TRBD1. V gave up 4 bases and J gave up 2 bases; unmatched junction bases: 5. CDR3 length: 14 amino acids. Germline V lookup: CDR1 SGDLS, CDR2 YYNGEE. In DNA, the CDR3 is TGTGCCAGCAGCAACCAACAGGGGAACTATGGCTACACCTTC. Its translation is CASSNQQGNYGYTF.

This clone came up once. This sample includes further DNA sequences coding for the same CDR3. This chain connects TRBV9 to TRBJ2-5, with D unresolved. Trimming cost V 4 bases and J 0 bases, with 7 bases left between them. CDR1 SGDLS and CDR2 YYNGEE come from the germline V gene. The CDR3 loop spans 13 amino acids. Here the CDR3 DNA reads TGTGCCAGCAGCCCGAGTAACCAAGAGACCCAGTACTTC. This gives the protein CASSPSNQETQYF.

This clone was detected once. The rearrangement links TRBV30 to TRBJ1-6, with D unclear. V was trimmed by 2 bases and J by 3 bases, leaving 11 bases between them. Germline values: CDR1 GTSNPN, CDR2 SVGIG (reference sequence). The CDR3 consists of 15 residues. CDR3 bases: TGTGCCTGGAGTATATCAGTACACTATAATTCACCCCTCCACTTT. This sequence encodes CAWSISVHYNSPLHF.

The rearrangement links TRBV7-2 to TRBJ1-5, with 7 bases lining up with TRBD1. In germline, CDR1 is SGHTA, CDR2 FQGNSA. J was trimmed by 3 bases and V by 5 bases; bases with no gene match: 7. The CDR3 is 15 amino acids. CDR3 nucleotide sequence: TGTGCCAGCAGCGGCGGAGGGGGCAACAATCAGCCCCAGCATTTT. It codes for CASSGGGGNNQPQHF.

This clone came up once. The junction differs from germline at one of its ends, possibly a read error. The rearrangement joins TRBV7-7 to TRBJ1-6, with D tentatively TRBD1 (6 bases). CDR3 length equals 18 residues. Germline lookup yields CDR1 SSHAT and CDR2 FNYEAQ (reference sequence). This CDR3 is CASSLGGMKGLDNSPLHF. DNA of the CDR3: TGTGCTAGCAGCCTAGGGGGTATGAAGGGACTGGATAATTCACCCCTCCACTTT. Full variable domain (remainder filled in from reference TRBV7-7 and TRBJ1-6): GAGVSQSPRYKVTKRGQDVTLRCDPISSHATLYWYQQALGQGPEFLTYFNYEAQPDKSGLPSDRFSAERPEGSISTLTIQRTEQRDSAMYRCASSLGGMKGLDNSPLHFGNGTRLTVT.

The V gene is TRBV5-1, the J gene TRBJ2-3, with a possible D match to TRBD2 (5 bases). The CDR3 covers 13 residues. Trimming removed 0 bases at V and 10 bases at J, with 12 bases between. Germline CDR1 SGHRS, CDR2 YFSETQ. DNA for the CDR3: TGCGCCAGCAGCTTGGAGAGCGACGGGGCGCAGTATTTT. Translation: CASSLESDGAQYF.

The chain is built from TRBV28 and TRBJ1-3; a weak D match, TRBD1 (5 bases). Per germline, CDR1 MDHEN and CDR2 SYDVKM. V gave up 6 bases and J gave up 2 bases, with 17 bases separating them. The CDR3 length is 16 residues. CDR3 in amino acids: CASRQKDSPPGNTIYF. Here the CDR3 DNA reads TGTGCCAGCAGGCAAAAAGACAGTCCCCCTGGAAACACCATATATTTT.

This chain uses TRBV5-1 with TRBJ2-7, with 9 bases that match TRBD2. In germline, CDR1 is SGHRS, CDR2 YFSETQ. The CDR3 sequence is 15 residues long. The trim removed 1 base at V and 0 bases at J, leaving 2 bases unmatched. CDR3 nucleotide sequence: TGCGCCAGCAGCTTGTCGACTAGCGGCTCCTACGAGCAGTACTTC. Translation: CASSLSTSGSYEQYF.

V is TRBV7-2 and J is TRBJ1-5; D not certain. CDR3 length: 16 residues. V lost 5 bases to trimming and J lost 2 bases, with 16 bases between them. CDR1 and CDR2 from the germline V gene are SGHTA and FQGNSA. The CDR3: CASSPEVLTGNQPQHF. The CDR3 DNA is TGTGCCAGCAGCCCTGAAGTCCTGACGGGCAATCAGCCCCAGCATTTT. The full variable domain, rest sourced from reference TRBV7-2 and TRBJ1-5, is GAGVSQSPSNKVTEKGKDVELRCDPISGHTALYWYRQSLGQGLEFLIYFQGNSAPDKSGLPSDRFSAERTGGSVSTLTIQRTQQEDSAVYLCASSPEVLTGNQPQHFGDGTRLSIL.

The chain carries TRBV5-1 and TRBJ1-4, with TRBD1 matching over 8 bases. This CDR3 is built from 15 residues. V was clipped by 4 bases and J by 4 bases; unmatched bases: 6. Looked up from germline, CDR1 is SGHRS and CDR2 is YFSETQ. The CDR3 is CASSPGTGLNEKLFF. As DNA, the CDR3 is TGCGCCAGCAGCCCCGGGACAGGCCTTAATGAAAAACTGTTTTTT.